The 7 T cell receptor beta chains listed next were all sequenced from one sample in a study of CD8+CD57+ T cells in acquired aplastic anemia. For sequencing, patients were chosen who had shown expansion of CD8+CD57+ cells by flow cytometry. TCR beta VDJ and CDR3 profiles were obtained from a genomic DNA template. TCRdb reprocessed the reads via MiXCR and lists one record per CDR3 protein. The sample lists roughly 250,000 distinct CDR3 sequences; roughly half were seen once. Source material: sorted CD4+, CD8+, or CD8+CD57+ T cells (not recorded which) from PBMCs. These receptors were collected from a human donor with aplastic anemia.

The rearrangement uses TRBV6-4 and TRBJ2-2; no clear D. Trimming stripped 3 bases from V and 6 bases from J, with 11 bases between. There are 14 residues in the CDR3. Germline V gene lookup returns CDR1 MRHNA and CDR2 SNTAGT. CDR3 in DNA: TGTGCCAGCAGTGAGAAACCAGGCGCCGGGGAGCTGTTTTTT. This encodes CASSEKPGAGELFF.

V usage is TRBV6-6 and J usage is TRBJ2-7; D is ambiguous. V shed 2 bases and J shed 6 bases, with 11 bases lying between them. Germline V CDR1 and CDR2: MNHNY, SVGAGI (reference sequence). CDR3 length: 13 amino acids. CDR3 in amino acids: CASSYGKGGEQYF. The CDR3 coding sequence is TGTGCCAGCAGTTACGGGAAGGGTGGCGAGCAGTACTTC.

CDR3 sequence: CASNLPGFSNSPLHF. In nucleotides, the CDR3 is TGTGCCAGCAATTTGCCGGGATTCAGTAATTCACCCCTCCACTTT. This chain uses TRBV2 with TRBJ1-6; no definite D call. This CDR3 contains 15 residues. Per germline, CDR1 SNHLY and CDR2 FYNNEI. V lost 7 bases to trimming and J lost 6 bases, with 16 bases between them.

This chain joins TRBV5-1 and TRBJ1-2, with 10 bases that match TRBD1. The CDR3 consists of 12 residues. V lost 5 bases and J lost 8; bases outside the gene matches: 3. CDR1 is SGHRS and CDR2 is YFSETQ in the germline V gene. CDR3 region: CASRVTGGGYTF. The CDR3 nucleotides are TGCGCCAGCAGGGTGACAGGGGGCGGCTACACCTTC.

The chain has TRBV5-8 and TRBJ1-1; D remains ambiguous. CDR3 length: 13 residues. Trimming cost V 2 bases and J 3 bases, with 8 bases left between them. CDR1 SGHTS and CDR2 YDEGEE come from the germline V gene. CDR3 amino acids: CASSFEQDTEAFF. CDR3 sequence (DNA): TGTGCCAGCAGCTTCGAGCAGGACACTGAAGCTTTCTTT.

Here the CDR3 DNA reads TGTGCCAGCTCACCAGATCTAAGGGACCCGGCGAGCACTGAAGCTTTCTTT. Translation gives CASSPDLRDPASTEAFF. This chain links TRBV18 with TRBJ1-1; TRBD1 is a possible D gene (5 bases). The length of the CDR3 is 17 residues. V lost 2 bases and J lost 4, with 20 bases in between. CDR1 is KGHSH and CDR2 is LQKENI in the germline V gene. Complete variable domain (other parts from reference TRBV18 and TRBJ1-1): NAGVMQNPRHLVRRRGQEARLRCSPMKGHSHVYWYRQLPEEGLKFMVYLQKENIIDESGMPKERFSAEFPKEGPSILRIQQVVRGDSAAYFCASSPDLRDPASTEAFFGQGTRLTVV.

This clonotype has a count of ten or more. The gene calls are TRBV10-1 and TRBJ2-1; tentatively, D is TRBD1 or TRBD2 (5 bases each). The CDR3 extends over 13 amino acids. Trimming left V 4 bases short and J 8 bases short, with 12 bases between. The germline CDR1 and CDR2 sequences are WNHNN and SYGVQD (reference sequence). In nucleotides, the CDR3 is TGCGCCAGCAGTGGAGGGGCTGGGTATGAGCAGTTCTTC. This sequence encodes CASSGGAGYEQFF.